The 8 T cell receptor beta chains below come from one sample, sequenced in a study of blood T cell repertoires in COVID-19. The method was immunoSEQ multiplex PCR; TCRdb's version includes in-frame clones alone and lacks a portion of them. The repertoire holds more than 95,000 clones, with more than 85% as singletons. Sequenced: peripheral blood. Source of these receptors: a human donor in a cohort sampled during active COVID-19.

This clone has a count of ten or more. The chain uses TRBV19 and TRBJ1-1; 8 bases match TRBD1. Germline V lookup: CDR1 LNHDA, CDR2 SQIVND (reference sequence). J lost 1 base, V lost 7 bases, and 5 bases had no gene match. CDR3 length equals 14 residues. The DNA for the CDR3 is TGTGCCAGTACCGTAGACAGGGGGAACACTGAAGCTTTCTTT. Translation gives CASTVDRGNTEAFF.

The chain combines TRBV3-1 (or the pseudogene TRBV3-2) with TRBJ2-1, with D maybe TRBD2 (6 bases). V was cut by 0 bases and J by 5 bases, with 17 bases left in between. The germline CDR1 and CDR2 sequences are LGHDT and YNNKEL (reference sequence). This CDR3 spans 17 amino acids. The DNA of the CDR3 is TGTGCCAGCAGCCAAGATCTTGGGGGGACTCTCCACAATGAGCAGTTCTTC. Translation gives CASSQDLGGTLHNEQFF.

The chain combines TRBV6-5 with TRBJ2-1, with 9 positions matching TRBD1. Germline V gives CDR1 MNHEY, CDR2 SVGAGI. J gave up 8 bases and V 6 bases, and 8 bases lay outside the gene matches. This CDR3 contains 14 residues. The CDR3 sequence is CASSSGTGYDEQFF. CDR3 in DNA: TGTGCCAGCAGCTCCGGGACAGGGTACGATGAGCAGTTCTTC.

This clone was seen only once. This chain uses TRBV7-9 with TRBJ2-3, with D tentatively TRBD1 (6 bases). In germline, CDR1 is SEHNR, CDR2 FQNEAQ (reference sequence). Between the trimmed V and J ends, which lost 2 bases and 2 bases, there was a span of 14 bases. This CDR3 spans 16 amino acids. CDR3 in amino acids: CASSLRRAGATDTQYF. CDR3 bases: TGTGCCAGCAGCTTACGGCGGGCAGGGGCCACAGATACGCAGTATTTT.

The chain combines TRBV6-5 with TRBJ2-1; tentatively, D is TRBD2 (5 bases). Germline V gene sequence: CDR1 MNHEY, CDR2 SVGAGI. Trimming took off 7 bases at V and 6 bases at J, with 16 bases between the two ends. The CDR3 extends over 14 amino acids. DNA of the CDR3: TGTGCCAGCACTCCCGGCCTAGCTGGCAATGAGCAGTTCTTC. As protein: CASTPGLAGNEQFF.

This chain connects TRBV24-1 to TRBJ2-5; 7 bases fit TRBD1. Trimming at V came to 0 bases and at J to 2 bases, leaving 5 bases not matched to a gene. This CDR3 comprises 16 residues. In germline, CDR1 is KGHDR, CDR2 SFDVKD. CDR3 sequence (DNA): TGTGCCACCAGTGATTTGCGACAGGGAATTCAAGAGACCCAGTACTTC. This codes for CATSDLRQGIQETQYF.

The chain links TRBV6-5 to TRBJ2-7, with TRBD2 matching 14 bases. Germline V gene data show CDR1 as MNHEY and CDR2 as SVGAGI. Trimming took 6 bases from V and 4 from J; bases not matched to a gene: 2. CDR3 length: 14 amino acids. The CDR3 region is CASRGTSGSYEQYF. CDR3 coding DNA: TGTGCCAGCAGGGGGACTAGCGGGAGTTACGAGCAGTACTTC.

The chain combines TRBV27 with TRBJ2-7, with 10 bases lining up with TRBD2. This CDR3 comprises 15 residues. V gave up 1 base and J gave up 3 bases; unmatched junction bases: 3. In germline, CDR1 is MNHEY, CDR2 SMNVEV (reference sequence). The CDR3 coding sequence is TGTGCCAGCAGTTTATTTGTAGCGGGAGGCTACGAGCAGTACTTC. This codes for CASSLFVAGGYEQYF.